A single sample is the source of the 3 T cell receptor beta chains below, sequenced in a study of T cell responses to AZD1222 COVID-19 vaccine. Method: immunoSEQ multiplex PCR; TCRdb's copy keeps in-frame clones and lacks some. The data contain some 71,000 clones, over 80% of them seen just once; the ten biggest clones take up around 9.8%. Material: peripheral blood, obtained on day 0 of AZD1222 vaccination. These TCRs come from an adult in good health.

This chain uses TRBV12-3 or TRBV12-4 with TRBJ1-5; the D gene is possibly TRBD1 (5 bases). This CDR3 spans 13 amino acids. V was shortened by 3 bases and J by 7 bases, with 10 bases between the two germline ends. The CDR3 loop is CASSLGDGQPQHF. The CDR3 coding sequence is TGTGCCAGCAGTTTGGGGGACGGACAGCCCCAGCATTTT.

The chain employs TRBV9 and TRBJ1-6; D gene uncertain. Looked up from germline, CDR1 is SGDLS and CDR2 is YYNGEE. The CDR3 loop spans 17 amino acids. The ends were cut back, 0 bases at V and 7 bases at J, with 17 bases in the middle. The CDR3 DNA reads TGTGCCAGCAGCGTAGGTGTCAGGATGTTTCGGAATTCACCCCTCCACTTT. Protein sequence: CASSVGVRMFRNSPLHF.

The rearrangement links TRBV27 to TRBJ1-5, with a weak D call TRBD1 (6 bases). V was cut by 5 bases and J by 0 bases, with 14 bases left in between. CDR3 size: 16 residues. The germline CDR1 and CDR2 sequences are MNHEY and SMNVEV (reference sequence). The CDR3, as DNA: TGTGCCAGCAGTCTAGGACAGCTATATAGCAATCAGCCCCAGCATTTT. Amino acids: CASSLGQLYSNQPQHF.